These 13 T cell receptor beta chains were all obtained from the same sample, sequenced in a study of T cells after yellow fever vaccination. TCRdb analysed the 5' RACE reads with MiXCR anew, one entry per CDR3 protein. The sample includes 200,000 to 300,000 distinct CDR3 sequences, 6.9% of them seen just once. The material sequenced was CD4+ T cells sorted from PBMCs, taken 15 days after the yellow fever booster vaccination. The source of these receptors is a man younger than 40 who received the YFV17D yellow fever vaccine.

This clonotype was counted only a few times. The chain joins TRBV20-1 to TRBJ2-7; 10 bases are a match to TRBD1. This CDR3 contains 12 residues. Germline trimming cut 5 bases from V and 7 bases from J; bases unmatched to any gene: 5. Germline CDR1 and CDR2: DFQATT and SNEGSKA (reference sequence). CDR3 loop: CSARQGAREQYF. Here the CDR3 DNA reads TGCAGTGCTCGACAGGGGGCGCGAGAGCAGTACTTC.

The chain has TRBV19 and TRBJ1-1, with D perhaps matching TRBD1 (5 bases). The germline V gene encodes CDR1 LNHDA and CDR2 SQIVND (reference sequence). The length of the CDR3 is 12 residues. Trimming stripped 6 bases from V and 7 bases from J, with 12 bases between. This chain's CDR3 is CASRGQGSEAFF. The CDR3 coding sequence is TGTGCCAGTAGGGGGCAAGGCAGTGAAGCTTTCTTT.

This clonotype was counted only a few times. The chain recombines TRBV5-4 with TRBJ2-5; D gene ambiguous. Per the germline V gene, CDR1 is SGHNT and CDR2 is YYREEE (reference sequence). V was clipped by 3 bases and J by 4 bases, with 4 bases between them. The CDR3 extends over 11 amino acids. The CDR3 protein is CASSSAETQYF. The CDR3 region has the DNA TGTGCCAGCAGCTCCGCAGAGACCCAGTACTTC.

Comments on this clonotype: A read error may explain this, as a much larger clone is one base away. The V call is TRBV10-1, the J call TRBJ2-1; 9 nucleotides align to TRBD2. This CDR3 has 16 amino acids. Germline CDR1 WNHNN, CDR2 SYGVQD (reference sequence). This CDR3 is CASSGRGLAGYNVQFF. The CDR3 bases are TGCGCCAGCAGTGGTCGAGGTCTAGCGGGATACAATGTGCAGTTCTTC.

This sequence joins TRBV20-1 and TRBJ1-4; D is unclear. Germline CDR1 DFQATT, CDR2 SNEGSKA (reference sequence). V was trimmed by 5 bases and J by 2 bases, leaving 12 bases between them. CDR3 size: 14 residues. CDR3 amino acids: CSARRIGTNEKLFF. The CDR3 region has the DNA TGCAGTGCTCGCCGTATAGGGACTAATGAAAAACTGTTTTTT.

This clonotype was seen only a few times. This chain links TRBV20-1 with TRBJ2-1; D is unclear. V lost 0 bases and J 15 bases, leaving 3 bases between the germline ends. The CDR3 has 8 residues. The germline V gene encodes CDR1 DFQATT and CDR2 SNEGSKA (reference sequence). CDR3 sequence: CSARDRFF. The CDR3, as DNA: TGCAGTGCTAGAGATCGGTTCTTC.

In nucleotides, the CDR3 is TGTGCCAGCAGGCGACTAGCGGGAGGGTACAATGAGCAGTTCTTC. Translation gives CASRRLAGGYNEQFF. The chain has TRBV7-2 and TRBJ2-1; TRBD2 matches 14 bases. CDR1 and CDR2 (germline): SGHTA, FQGNSA. V lost 6 bases, J lost 4 bases, and 2 bases stayed unmatched. The CDR3 runs 15 residues.

This clonotype was found many times. The gene calls are TRBV4-2 and TRBJ1-1; TRBD1 might be the D (6 bases). Deletions cut 0 bases from V and 3 bases from J, with 14 bases between. Germline loops: CDR1 LGHNA, CDR2 YNFKEQ. There are 16 residues in the CDR3. The DNA for the CDR3 is TGTGCCAGCAGCCAAGATCTACAGGGCGGGTACACTGAAGCTTTCTTT. It specifies CASSQDLQGGYTEAFF.

The rearrangement links TRBV18 to TRBJ1-5; D gene unclear. Germline assignment: CDR1 KGHSH and CDR2 LQKENI. The CDR3 runs to 13 residues. Trimming left V 3 bases short and J 0 bases short, with 3 bases between. The CDR3 DNA reads TGTGCCAGCTCACCGGCTAGCAATCAGCCCCAGCATTTT. It is translated as CASSPASNQPQHF.

This rearrangement joins TRBV12-3 or TRBV12-4 to TRBJ2-2; D ambiguous. The V end lost 6 bases, the J end lost 6 bases, and 23 bases lay between the germline ends. The CDR3 length is 17 residues. CDR3 sequence (DNA): TGTGCCAGCAGCCCTAGGAATCTAATCATTGTCGCCGGGGAGCTGTTTTTT. It translates to CASSPRNLIIVAGELFF.

The chain joins TRBV29-1 to TRBJ2-4, with D maybe TRBD2 (5 bases). Germline V lookup: CDR1 SQVTM, CDR2 ANQGSEA. The V end lost 7 bases, the J end lost 0 bases, and 19 bases lay between the germline ends. The CDR3 loop spans 16 amino acids. CDR3 sequence reads: CSANSGLLKAKNIQYF. In DNA, the CDR3 is TGCAGCGCCAACTCCGGACTCCTTAAAGCCAAAAACATTCAGTACTTC.

This clonotype was picked up many times. The J gene is TRBJ2-1, the V gene TRBV29-1; 8 bases align to TRBD2. V lost 3 bases to trimming and J lost 3 bases; unmatched junction nucleotides: 4. CDR1 and CDR2 from the germline V gene are SQVTM and ANQGSEA. The CDR3 totals 14 residues. The CDR3: CSVDGGRSYNEQFF. The CDR3 coding sequence is TGCAGCGTTGACGGCGGGAGGAGCTACAATGAGCAGTTCTTC.

This chain uses TRBV12-3 or TRBV12-4 with TRBJ2-1, with D uncertain. V lost 7 bases, J lost 4 bases, and 11 bases lay in between. The CDR3 has 13 residues. CDR3 sequence: CASTLSRYNEQFF. CDR3 bases: TGTGCCAGCACCCTCTCGAGGTACAATGAGCAGTTCTTC.